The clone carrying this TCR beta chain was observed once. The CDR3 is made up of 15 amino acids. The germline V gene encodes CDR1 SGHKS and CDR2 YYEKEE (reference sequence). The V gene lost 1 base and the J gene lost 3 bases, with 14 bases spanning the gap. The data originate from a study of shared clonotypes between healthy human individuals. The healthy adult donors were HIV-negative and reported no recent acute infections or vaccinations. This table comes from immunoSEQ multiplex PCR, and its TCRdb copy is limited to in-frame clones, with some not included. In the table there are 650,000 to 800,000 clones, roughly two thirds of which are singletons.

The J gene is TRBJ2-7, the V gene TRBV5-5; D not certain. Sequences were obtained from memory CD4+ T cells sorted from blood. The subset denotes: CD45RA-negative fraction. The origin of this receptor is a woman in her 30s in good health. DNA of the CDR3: TGTGCCAGCAGCTTGAATGCTCATCAGGTCTACGAGCAGTACTTC. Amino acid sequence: CASSLNAHQVYEQYF.